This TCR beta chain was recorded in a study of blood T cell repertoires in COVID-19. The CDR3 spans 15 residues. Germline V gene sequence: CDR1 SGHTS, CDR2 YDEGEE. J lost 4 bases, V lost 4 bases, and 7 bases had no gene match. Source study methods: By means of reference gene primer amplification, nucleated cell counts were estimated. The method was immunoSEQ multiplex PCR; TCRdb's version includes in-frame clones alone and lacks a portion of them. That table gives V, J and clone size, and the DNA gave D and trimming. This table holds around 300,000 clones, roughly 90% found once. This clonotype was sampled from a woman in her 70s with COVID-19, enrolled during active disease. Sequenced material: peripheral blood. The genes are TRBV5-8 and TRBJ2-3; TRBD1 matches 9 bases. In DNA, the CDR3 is TGTGCCAGCAGCCCGGGACAGGGCAGTTCAGATACGCAGTATTTT. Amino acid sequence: CASSPGQGSSDTQYF. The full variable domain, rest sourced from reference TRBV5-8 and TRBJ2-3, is EAGVTQSPTHLIKTRGQQATLRCSPISGHTSVYWYQQALGLGLQFLLWYDEGEERNRGNFPPRFSGRQFPNYSSELNVNALELEDSALYLCASSPGQGSSDTQYFGPGTRLTVL.